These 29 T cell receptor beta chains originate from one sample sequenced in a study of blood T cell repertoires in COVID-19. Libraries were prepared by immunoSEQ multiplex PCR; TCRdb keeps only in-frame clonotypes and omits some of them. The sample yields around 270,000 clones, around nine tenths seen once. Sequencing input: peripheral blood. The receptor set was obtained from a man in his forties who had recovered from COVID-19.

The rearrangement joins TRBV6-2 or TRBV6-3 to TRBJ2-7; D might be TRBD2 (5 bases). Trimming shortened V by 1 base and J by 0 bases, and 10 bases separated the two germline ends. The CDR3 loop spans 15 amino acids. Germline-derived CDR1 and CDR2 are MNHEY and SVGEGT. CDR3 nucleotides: TGTGCCAGCAGTTACTTACCAGGACTCTCCTACGAGCAGTACTTC. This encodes CASSYLPGLSYEQYF.

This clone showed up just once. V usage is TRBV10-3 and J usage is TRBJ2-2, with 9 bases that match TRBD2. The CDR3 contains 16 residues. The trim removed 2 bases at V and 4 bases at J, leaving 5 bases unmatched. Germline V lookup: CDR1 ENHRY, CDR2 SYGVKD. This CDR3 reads CAISEISGRGTGELFF. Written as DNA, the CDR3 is TGTGCCATCAGTGAGATTAGCGGGAGAGGCACCGGGGAGCTGTTTTTT.

CDR3 nucleotide sequence: TGTGCCAGCAGTCCTGGGACACCTCCCTTTCCCCTCCACTTT. This sequence encodes CASSPGTPPFPLHF. This chain uses TRBV6-5 with TRBJ1-6; D might be TRBD1 (6 bases). CDR1 is MNHEY and CDR2 is SVGAGI in the germline V gene. The V and J ends lost 5 bases and 13 bases respectively, with 18 bases between them. The CDR3 consists of 14 residues.

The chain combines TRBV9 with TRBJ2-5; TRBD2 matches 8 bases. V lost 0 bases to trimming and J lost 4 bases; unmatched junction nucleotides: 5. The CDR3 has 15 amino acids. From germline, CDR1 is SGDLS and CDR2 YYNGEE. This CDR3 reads CASSVEAGGGETQYF. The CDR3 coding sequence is TGTGCCAGCAGCGTAGAGGCGGGGGGAGGAGAGACCCAGTACTTC.

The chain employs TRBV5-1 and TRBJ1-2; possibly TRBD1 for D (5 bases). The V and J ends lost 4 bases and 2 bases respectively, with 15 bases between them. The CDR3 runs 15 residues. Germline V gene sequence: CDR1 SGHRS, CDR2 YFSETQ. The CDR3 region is CASSLTSTVNYGYTF. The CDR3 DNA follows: TGCGCCAGCAGCCTTACCTCGACAGTAAACTATGGCTACACCTTC.

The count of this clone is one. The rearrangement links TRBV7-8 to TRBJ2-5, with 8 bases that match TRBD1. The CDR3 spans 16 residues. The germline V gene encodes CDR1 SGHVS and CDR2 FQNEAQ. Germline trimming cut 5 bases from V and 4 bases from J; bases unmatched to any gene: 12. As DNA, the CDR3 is TGTGCCAGCAGCCAACCCCGACAGGGGAGGCGAGAGACCCAGTACTTC. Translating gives CASSQPRQGRRETQYF.

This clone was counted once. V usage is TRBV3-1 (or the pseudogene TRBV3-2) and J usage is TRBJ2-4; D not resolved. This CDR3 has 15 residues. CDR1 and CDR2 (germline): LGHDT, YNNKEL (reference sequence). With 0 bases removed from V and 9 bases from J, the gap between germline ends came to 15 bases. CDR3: CASSQDHGTPSIQYF. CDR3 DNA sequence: TGTGCCAGCAGCCAAGATCACGGAACCCCTAGCATTCAGTACTTC.

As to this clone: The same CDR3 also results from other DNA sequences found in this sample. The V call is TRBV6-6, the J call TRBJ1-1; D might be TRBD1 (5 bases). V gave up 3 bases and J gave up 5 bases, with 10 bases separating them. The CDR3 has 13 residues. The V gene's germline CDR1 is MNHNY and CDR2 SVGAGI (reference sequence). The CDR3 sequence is CASSYQGGTEAFF. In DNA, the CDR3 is TGTGCCAGCAGTTATCAGGGAGGAACTGAAGCTTTCTTT.

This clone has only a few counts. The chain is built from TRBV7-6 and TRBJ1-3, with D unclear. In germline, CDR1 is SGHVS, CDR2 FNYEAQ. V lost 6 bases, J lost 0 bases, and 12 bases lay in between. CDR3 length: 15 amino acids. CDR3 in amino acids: CASSSLSGSGNTIYF. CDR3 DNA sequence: TGTGCCAGCAGTTCTCTCTCGGGCTCTGGAAACACCATATATTTT.

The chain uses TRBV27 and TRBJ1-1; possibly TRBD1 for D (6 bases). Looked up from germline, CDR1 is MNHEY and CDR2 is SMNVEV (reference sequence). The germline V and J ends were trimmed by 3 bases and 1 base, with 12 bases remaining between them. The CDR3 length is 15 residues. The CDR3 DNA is TGTGCCAGCAGTTTCGTGGGGGCTGGGAACACTGAAGCTTTCTTT. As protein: CASSFVGAGNTEAFF.

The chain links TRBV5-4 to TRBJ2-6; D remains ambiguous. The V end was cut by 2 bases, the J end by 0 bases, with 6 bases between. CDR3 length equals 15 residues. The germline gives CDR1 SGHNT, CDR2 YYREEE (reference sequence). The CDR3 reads CASSLQSSGANVLTF. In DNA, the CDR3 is TGTGCCAGCAGCTTACAGAGCTCTGGGGCCAACGTCCTGACTTTC.

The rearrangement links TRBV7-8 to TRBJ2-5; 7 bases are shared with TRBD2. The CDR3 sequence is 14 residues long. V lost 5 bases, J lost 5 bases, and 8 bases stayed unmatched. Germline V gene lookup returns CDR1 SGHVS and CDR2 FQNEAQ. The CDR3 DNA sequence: TGTGCCAGCAGCCGTAGACTAGCTCGGGAGACCCAGTACTTC. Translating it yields CASSRRLARETQYF.

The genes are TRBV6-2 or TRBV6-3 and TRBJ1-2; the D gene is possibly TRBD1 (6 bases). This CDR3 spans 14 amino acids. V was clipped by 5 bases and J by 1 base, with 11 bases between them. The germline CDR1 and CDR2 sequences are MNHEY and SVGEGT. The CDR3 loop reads CASSNRDLNYGYTF. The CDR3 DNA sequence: TGTGCCAGCAGTAACAGGGACCTTAACTATGGCTACACCTTC.

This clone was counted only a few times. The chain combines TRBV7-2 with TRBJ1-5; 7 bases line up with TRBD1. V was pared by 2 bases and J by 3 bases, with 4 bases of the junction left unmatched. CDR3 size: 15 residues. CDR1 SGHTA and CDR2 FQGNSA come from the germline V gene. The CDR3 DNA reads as TGTGCCAGCAGCTTACGACAGGGAAACAATCAGCCCCAGCATTTT. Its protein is CASSLRQGNNQPQHF.

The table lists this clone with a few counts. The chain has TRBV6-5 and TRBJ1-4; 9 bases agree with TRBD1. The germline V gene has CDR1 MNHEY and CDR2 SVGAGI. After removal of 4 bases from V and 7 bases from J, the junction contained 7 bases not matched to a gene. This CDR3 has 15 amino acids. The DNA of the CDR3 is TGTGCCAGCAGTTCCATTGGGGGACAGGGTGAAAAACTGTTTTTT. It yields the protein CASSSIGGQGEKLFF.

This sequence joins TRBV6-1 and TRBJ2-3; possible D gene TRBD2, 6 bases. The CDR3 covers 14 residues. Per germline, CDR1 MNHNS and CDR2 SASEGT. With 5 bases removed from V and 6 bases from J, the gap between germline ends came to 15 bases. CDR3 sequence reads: CASSTGTPTDTQYF. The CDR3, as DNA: TGTGCCAGCAGTACGGGGACTCCGACGGATACGCAGTATTTT.

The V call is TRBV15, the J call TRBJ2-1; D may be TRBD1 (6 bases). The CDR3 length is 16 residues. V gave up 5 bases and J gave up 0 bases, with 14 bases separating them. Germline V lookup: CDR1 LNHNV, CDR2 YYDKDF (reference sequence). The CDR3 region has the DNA TGTGCCACCAGCTCGCCAGGGGCTAGCTCCTACAATGAGCAGTTCTTC. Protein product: CATSSPGASSYNEQFF.

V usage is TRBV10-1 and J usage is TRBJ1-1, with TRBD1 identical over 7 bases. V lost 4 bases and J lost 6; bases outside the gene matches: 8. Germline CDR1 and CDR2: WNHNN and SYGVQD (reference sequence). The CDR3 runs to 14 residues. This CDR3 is CASSADRDTSEAFF. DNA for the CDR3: TGCGCCAGCAGTGCTGACAGGGATACCTCTGAAGCTTTCTTT.

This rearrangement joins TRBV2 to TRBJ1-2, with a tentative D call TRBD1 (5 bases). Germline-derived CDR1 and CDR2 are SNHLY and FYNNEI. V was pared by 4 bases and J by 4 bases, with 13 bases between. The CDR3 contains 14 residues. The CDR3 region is CASSARDLGYGYTF. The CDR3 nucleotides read TGTGCCAGCAGTGCCAGGGACTTGGGCTATGGCTACACCTTC.

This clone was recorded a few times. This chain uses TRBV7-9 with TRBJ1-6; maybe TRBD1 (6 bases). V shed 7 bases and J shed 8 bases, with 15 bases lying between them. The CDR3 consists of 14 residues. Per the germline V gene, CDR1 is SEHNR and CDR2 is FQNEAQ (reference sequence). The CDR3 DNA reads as TGTGCCAGCAACTCGGGGGGCTCGGATTCACCCCTCCACTTT. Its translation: CASNSGGSDSPLHF.

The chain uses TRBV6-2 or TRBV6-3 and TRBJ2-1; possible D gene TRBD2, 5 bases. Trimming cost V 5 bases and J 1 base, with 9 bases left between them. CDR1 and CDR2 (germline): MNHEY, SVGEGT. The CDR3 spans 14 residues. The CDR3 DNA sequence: TGTGCCAGCAGTGGGAGAGGGTCCTACAATGAGCAGTTCTTC. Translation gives CASSGRGSYNEQFF.

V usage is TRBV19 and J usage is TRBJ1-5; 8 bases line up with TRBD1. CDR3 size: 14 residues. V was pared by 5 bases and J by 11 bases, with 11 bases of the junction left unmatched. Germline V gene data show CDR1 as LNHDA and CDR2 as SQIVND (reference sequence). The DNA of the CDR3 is TGTGCCAGTAGTTCGCCGGGACAGGTGGCGACCCAGCATTTT. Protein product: CASSSPGQVATQHF. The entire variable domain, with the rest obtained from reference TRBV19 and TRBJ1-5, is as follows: DGGITQSPKYLFRKEGQNVTLSCEQNLNHDAMYWYRQDPGQGLRLIYYSQIVNDFQKGDIAEGYSVSREKKESFPLTVTSAQKNPTAFYLCASSSPGQVATQHFGDGTRLSIL.

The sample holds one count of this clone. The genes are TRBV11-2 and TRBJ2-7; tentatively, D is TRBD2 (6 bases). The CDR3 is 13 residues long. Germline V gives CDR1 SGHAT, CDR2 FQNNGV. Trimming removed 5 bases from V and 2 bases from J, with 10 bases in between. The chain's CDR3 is CASSSSGTYEQYF. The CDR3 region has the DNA TGTGCCAGCAGCAGTAGCGGAACCTACGAGCAGTACTTC.

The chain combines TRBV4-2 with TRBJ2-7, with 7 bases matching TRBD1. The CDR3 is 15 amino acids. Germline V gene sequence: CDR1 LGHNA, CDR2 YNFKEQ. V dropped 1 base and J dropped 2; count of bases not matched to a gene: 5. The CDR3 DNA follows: TGTGCCAGCAGCCAAGCCGGGACAGTCACCTACGAGCAGTACTTC. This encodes CASSQAGTVTYEQYF.

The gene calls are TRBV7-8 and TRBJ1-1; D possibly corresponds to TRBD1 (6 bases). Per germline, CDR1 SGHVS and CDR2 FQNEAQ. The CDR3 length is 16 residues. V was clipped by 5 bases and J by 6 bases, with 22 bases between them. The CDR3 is CASSQIGGSARAEAFF. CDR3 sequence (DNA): TGTGCCAGCAGCCAAATTGGGGGCTCGGCAAGAGCTGAAGCTTTCTTT.

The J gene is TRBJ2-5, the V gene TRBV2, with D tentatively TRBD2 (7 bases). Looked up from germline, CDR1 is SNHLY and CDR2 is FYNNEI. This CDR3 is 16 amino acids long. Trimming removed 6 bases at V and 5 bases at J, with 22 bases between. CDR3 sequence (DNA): TGTGCCAGCAGCGGAGGGGGGGGACGCCCGAGTGAGACCCAGTACTTC. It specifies CASSGGGGRPSETQYF.

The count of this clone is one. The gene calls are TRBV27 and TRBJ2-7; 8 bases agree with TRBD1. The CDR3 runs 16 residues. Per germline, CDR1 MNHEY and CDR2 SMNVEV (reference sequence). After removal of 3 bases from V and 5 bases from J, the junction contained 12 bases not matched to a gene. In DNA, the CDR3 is TGTGCCAGCAGTTTTTGGCAGCGGACAGGGAAAAACGAGCAGTACTTC. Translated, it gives CASSFWQRTGKNEQYF.

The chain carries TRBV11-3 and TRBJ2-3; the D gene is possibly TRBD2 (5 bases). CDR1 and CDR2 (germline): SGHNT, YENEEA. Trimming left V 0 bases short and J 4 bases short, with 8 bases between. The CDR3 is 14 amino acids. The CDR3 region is CASSLDSRADTQYF. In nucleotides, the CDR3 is TGTGCCAGCAGCTTAGATTCGCGGGCAGATACGCAGTATTTT. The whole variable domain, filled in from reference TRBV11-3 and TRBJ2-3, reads EAGVVQSPRYKIIEKKQPVAFWCNPISGHNTLYWYLQNLGQGPELLIRYENEEAVDDSQLPKDRFSAERLKGVDSTLKIQPAELGDSAVYLCASSLDSRADTQYFGPGTRLTVL.

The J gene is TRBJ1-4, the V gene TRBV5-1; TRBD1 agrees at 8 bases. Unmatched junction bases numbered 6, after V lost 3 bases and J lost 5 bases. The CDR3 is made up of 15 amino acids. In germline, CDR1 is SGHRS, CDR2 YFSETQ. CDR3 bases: TGCGCCAGCAGCTATTGGACAGGGCCCAATGAAAAACTGTTTTTT. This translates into CASSYWTGPNEKLFF.